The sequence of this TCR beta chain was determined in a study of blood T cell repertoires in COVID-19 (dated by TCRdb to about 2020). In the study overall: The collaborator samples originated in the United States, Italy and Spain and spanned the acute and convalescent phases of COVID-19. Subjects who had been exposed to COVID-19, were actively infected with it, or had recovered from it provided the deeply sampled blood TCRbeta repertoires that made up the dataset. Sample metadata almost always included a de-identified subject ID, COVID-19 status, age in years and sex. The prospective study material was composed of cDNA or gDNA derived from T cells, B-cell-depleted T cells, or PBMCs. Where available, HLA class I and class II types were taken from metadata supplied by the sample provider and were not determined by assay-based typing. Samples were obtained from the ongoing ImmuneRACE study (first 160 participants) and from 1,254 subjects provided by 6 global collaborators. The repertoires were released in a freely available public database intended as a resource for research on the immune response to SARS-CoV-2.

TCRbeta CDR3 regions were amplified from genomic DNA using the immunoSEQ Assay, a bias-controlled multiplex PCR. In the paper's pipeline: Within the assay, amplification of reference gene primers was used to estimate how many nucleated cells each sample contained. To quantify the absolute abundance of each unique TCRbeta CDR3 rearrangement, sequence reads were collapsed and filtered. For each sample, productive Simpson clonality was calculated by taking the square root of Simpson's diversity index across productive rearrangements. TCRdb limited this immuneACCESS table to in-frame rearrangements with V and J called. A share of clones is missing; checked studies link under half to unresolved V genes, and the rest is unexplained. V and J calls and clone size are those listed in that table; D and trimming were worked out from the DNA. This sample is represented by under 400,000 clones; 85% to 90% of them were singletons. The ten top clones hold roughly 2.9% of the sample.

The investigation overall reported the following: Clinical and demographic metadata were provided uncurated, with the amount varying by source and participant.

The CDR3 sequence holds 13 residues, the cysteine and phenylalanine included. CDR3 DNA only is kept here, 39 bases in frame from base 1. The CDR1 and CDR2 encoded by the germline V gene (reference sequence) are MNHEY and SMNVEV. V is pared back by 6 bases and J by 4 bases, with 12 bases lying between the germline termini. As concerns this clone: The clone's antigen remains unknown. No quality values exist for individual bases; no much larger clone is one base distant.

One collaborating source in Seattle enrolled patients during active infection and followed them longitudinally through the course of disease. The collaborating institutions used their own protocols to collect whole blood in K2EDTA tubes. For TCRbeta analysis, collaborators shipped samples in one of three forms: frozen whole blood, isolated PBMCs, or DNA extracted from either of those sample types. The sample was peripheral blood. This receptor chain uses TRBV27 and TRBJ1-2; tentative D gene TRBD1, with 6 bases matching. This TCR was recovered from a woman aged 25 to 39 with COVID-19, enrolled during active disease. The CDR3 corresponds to CASRRGGGYGYTF. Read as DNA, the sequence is TGTGCCAGCAGACGAGGGGGGGGCTATGGCTACACCTTC.